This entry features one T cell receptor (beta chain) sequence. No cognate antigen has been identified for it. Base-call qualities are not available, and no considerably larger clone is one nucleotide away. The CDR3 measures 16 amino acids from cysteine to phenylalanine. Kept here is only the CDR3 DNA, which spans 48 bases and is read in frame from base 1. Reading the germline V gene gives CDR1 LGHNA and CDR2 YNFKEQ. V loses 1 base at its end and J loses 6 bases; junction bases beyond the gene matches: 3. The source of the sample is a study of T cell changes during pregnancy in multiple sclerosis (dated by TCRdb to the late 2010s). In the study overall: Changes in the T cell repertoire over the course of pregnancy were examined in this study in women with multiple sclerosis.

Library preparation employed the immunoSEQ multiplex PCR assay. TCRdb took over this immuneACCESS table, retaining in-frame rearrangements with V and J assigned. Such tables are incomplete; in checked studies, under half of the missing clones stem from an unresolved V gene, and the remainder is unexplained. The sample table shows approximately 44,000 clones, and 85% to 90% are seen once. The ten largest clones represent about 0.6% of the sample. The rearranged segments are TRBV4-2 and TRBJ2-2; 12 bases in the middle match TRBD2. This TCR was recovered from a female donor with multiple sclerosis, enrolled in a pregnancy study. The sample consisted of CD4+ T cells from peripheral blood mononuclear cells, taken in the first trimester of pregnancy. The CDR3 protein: CASSQASGRAAGELFF. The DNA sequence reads TGTGCCAGCAGCCAAGCTAGCGGGAGGGCCGCCGGGGAGCTGTTTTTT.